This T cell receptor (beta chain) was captured by sequencing in a study of shared clonotypes between healthy human individuals. On sorted subsets, replicate PCRs used 150 to 250 ng DNA, or tens of thousands of T cell genomes. Assay used: immunoSEQ multiplex PCR; TCRdb lists only in-frame clones, some missing. Of under 550,000 clones listed, 95% to 97% are singletons. In germline, CDR1 is SGDLS, CDR2 YYNGEE. The V segment lost 1 base and the J segment 5 bases; nucleotides outside the gene matches: 10. The CDR3 has 16 residues. The genes are TRBV9 and TRBJ2-7; 9 positions agree with TRBD2. Sequenced material: naive CD4+ T cells sorted from blood. Subset meaning: CD45RA+ positively selected. The clonotype was recovered from a woman younger than 45 in good health. CDR3 in DNA: TGTGCCAGCAGCGTATCATCGGCGGGAGGGCCCCACGAGCAGTACTTC. It encodes CASSVSSAGGPHEQYF.